The rows below give T cell receptor beta chains drawn from one sample of a study of identical twins. In TCRdb, the 5' RACE reads were re-called with MiXCR into one record per CDR3 protein. Of about 790,000 distinct CDR3 sequences in the sample, 15% to 20% were seen once. These same data were also listed under a study on T cells expressing NK-cell markers.

The sequenced sample was PBMCs. These receptors were obtained from a woman aged 18-29 years in good health. CDR3s include the opening cysteine and the closing phenylalanine or tryptophan. The D gene is left open where the match is weak. Some rows have no size entry. The others give once, few or many, or a class for an expanded clone.

few	TRBV12-3/TRBV12-4	TRBJ1-4	TRBD1	CASSGTGGKLFF	TGTGCCAGCAGTGGTACAGGGGGAAAACTGTTTTTT
few	TRBV29-1	TRBJ1-2	TRBD1	CSVDSQGAVWDGYTF	TGCAGCGTTGATTCCCAGGGGGCGGTCTGGGATGGCTACACCTTC
.	TRBV29-1	TRBJ2-5	.	CSVEGERGETQYF	TGCAGCGTTGAAGGGGAAAGGGGAGAGACCCAGTACTTC
.	TRBV20-1	TRBJ1-2	.	CSSIIGDYGYTF	TGCAGTTCCATCATCGGCGACTATGGCTACACCTTC
.	TRBV7-8	TRBJ1-1	.	CASSGGGESTEAFF	TGTGCCAGCAGCGGGGGGGGGGAAAGCACTGAAGCTTTCTTT
.	TRBV7-9	TRBJ2-7	TRBD2	CASSSRTSEQYEQYF	TGTGCCAGCAGCTCCCGGACTAGCGAGCAGTACGAGCAGTACTTC
few	TRBV7-2	TRBJ1-1	.	CASRQTRRQKAFF	TGTGCCAGCAGACAAACCCGACGACAGAAAGCTTTCTTT
.	TRBV6-5	TRBJ2-7	.	CASSYRKSYEQYF	TGTGCCAGCAGTTACAGAAAATCCTACGAGCAGTACTTC
.	TRBV29-1	TRBJ2-3	.	CSVGTASTDTQYF	TGCAGCGTTGGGACGGCTAGCACAGATACGCAGTATTTT
few	TRBV6-4	TRBJ2-1	.	CASIPPILEDNEQFF	TGTGCCAGCATCCCTCCCATACTGGAGGACAATGAGCAGTTCTTC
few	TRBV2	TRBJ2-2	.	CASSEGIGPSTGELFF	TGTGCCAGCAGTGAAGGAATAGGTCCCTCCACCGGGGAGCTGTTTTTT
.	TRBV4-3	TRBJ1-2	.	CASSQGVWGADGYTF	TGCGCCAGCAGCCAAGGGGTGTGGGGGGCCGATGGCTACACCTTC
.	TRBV6-5	TRBJ2-7	.	CASSYSGRTPVEEQYF	TGTGCCAGCAGTTACTCCGGCAGAACCCCGGTAGAGGAGCAGTACTTC
few	TRBV10-3	TRBJ2-3	.	CAISEVVDTDTQYF	TGTGCCATCAGTGAGGTCGTAGACACAGATACGCAGTATTTT
few	TRBV15	TRBJ2-3	TRBD2	CATSRALAGGGTQYF	TGTGCCACCAGCAGAGCCCTAGCGGGAGGAGGTACGCAGTATTTT
many	TRBV20-1	TRBJ2-6	.	CSARGGGGSSGANVLTF	TGCAGTGCTAGAGGGGGCGGCGGTAGCTCTGGGGCCAACGTCCTGACTTTC
.	TRBV12-3/TRBV12-4	TRBJ2-7	TRBD2	CASRVRLAGDEQYF	TGTGCCAGCAGGGTCCGACTAGCGGGGGACGAGCAGTACTTC
few	TRBV5-1	TRBJ1-2	.	CASSPDRLRIDYGYTF	TGCGCCAGCAGCCCGGACAGATTAAGGATCGACTATGGCTACACCTTC
.	TRBV7-2	TRBJ1-3	.	CASSPMGGAGWDTIYF	TGTGCCAGCAGCCCCATGGGGGGGGCTGGATGGGACACCATATATTTT
few	TRBV10-3	TRBJ1-1	.	CAISAAASNTEAFF	TGTGCCATCAGTGCGGCAGCCTCCAACACTGAAGCTTTCTTT
few	TRBV5-1	TRBJ2-1	TRBD1	CASSLAWFTDRGPNEQFF	TGCGCCAGCAGCTTGGCCTGGTTTACGGACAGGGGCCCCAATGAGCAGTTCTTC
few	TRBV30	TRBJ2-1	.	CAWSRSSIGDEQFF	TGTGCCTGGAGTCGTAGCTCAATCGGAGATGAGCAGTTCTTC
few	TRBV6-5	TRBJ2-7	TRBD1	CASSYGTGWYEQYF	TGTGCCAGCAGTTACGGGACAGGGTGGTACGAGCAGTACTTC
many	TRBV20-1	TRBJ2-7	.	CSARDGGSGEHNEQYF	TGCAGTGCTAGAGATGGTGGTTCGGGGGAACACAACGAGCAGTACTTC
few	TRBV7-2	TRBJ2-5	TRBD2	CASSWQRGDQETQYF	TGTGCCAGCAGCTGGCAGCGGGGGGATCAAGAGACCCAGTACTTC
many	TRBV20-1	TRBJ2-1	TRBD2	CSAIMGGTNEQFF	TGCAGTGCTATCATGGGAGGGACCAATGAGCAGTTCTTC
few	TRBV20-1	TRBJ1-1	.	CSARSGVRNTEAFF	TGCAGTGCTAGATCGGGCGTTAGGAACACTGAAGCTTTCTTT
.	TRBV23-1	TRBJ2-5	TRBD1	CASSPVPGQEETQYF	TGCGCCAGCAGTCCGGTCCCGGGACAGGAAGAGACCCAGTACTTC
.	TRBV18	TRBJ2-5	TRBD2	CASSAGLAGVGETQYF	TGTGCCAGCTCGGCGGGACTAGCGGGAGTCGGGGAGACCCAGTACTTC
.	TRBV20-1	TRBJ2-7	.	CSAPDSNEQYF	TGCAGTGCTCCGGATTCTAACGAGCAGTACTTC
many	TRBV5-1	TRBJ2-5	TRBD2	CASSLGTTSGETQYF	TGCGCCAGCAGCCTAGGGACTACCTCGGGGGAGACCCAGTACTTC
few	TRBV4-3	TRBJ2-3	.	CASSFTLGDADTQYF	TGCGCCAGCAGCTTTACGCTGGGGGATGCAGATACGCAGTATTTT
few	TRBV20-1	TRBJ2-5	.	CSARDPGVGTQYF	TGCAGTGCTAGAGATCCGGGTGTCGGGACCCAGTACTTC
.	TRBV12-3/TRBV12-4	TRBJ2-3	TRBD1	CASSLGTGVMDTQYF	TGTGCCAGCAGCCTAGGGACAGGGGTCATGGATACGCAGTATTTT
few	TRBV12-3/TRBV12-4	TRBJ2-7	.	CASSSDDPTYEQYF	TGTGCCAGCAGCTCGGACGACCCCACCTACGAGCAGTACTTC
.	TRBV27	TRBJ2-4	.	CASSLRSAKNIQYF	TGTGCCAGCAGTTTAAGGTCAGCCAAAAACATTCAGTACTTC
.	TRBV20-1	TRBJ1-3	.	CSAASRHHNTIYF	TGCAGTGCCGCGAGTCGGCATCACAACACCATATATTTT
few	TRBV12-3/TRBV12-4	TRBJ1-2	.	CASRGLSYGYTF	TGTGCCAGCAGGGGGCTTTCGTATGGCTACACCTTC
.	TRBV5-1	TRBJ2-7	TRBD2	CASSLEILGTSGINEQYF	TGCGCCAGCAGCTTGGAAATTTTGGGGACTAGCGGGATAAACGAGCAGTACTTC
.	TRBV29-1	TRBJ2-2	TRBD1	CSAEGQTGELFF	TGCAGCGCTGAGGGACAGACCGGGGAGCTGTTTTTT
many	TRBV20-1	TRBJ2-3	.	CSAWLRGTDTQYF	TGCAGTGCTTGGTTACGCGGCACAGATACGCAGTATTTT
many	TRBV7-2	TRBJ2-2	.	CASSLENGVTGELFF	TGTGCCAGCAGCTTAGAAAATGGGGTAACCGGGGAGCTGTTTTTT
.	TRBV5-1	TRBJ2-1	.	CASSRDHSSYNEQFF	TGCGCCAGCAGCCGGGACCATAGCTCCTACAATGAGCAGTTCTTC
.	TRBV7-9	TRBJ1-4	.	CASSLRGAAEKLFF	TGTGCCAGCAGCTTAAGGGGGGCCGCGGAAAAACTGTTTTTT
.	TRBV3-1	TRBJ2-1	TRBD2	CASSQETGTSWGHNEQFF	TGTGCCAGCAGCCAAGAAACCGGGACTAGCTGGGGCCACAATGAGCAGTTCTTC
.	TRBV7-2	TRBJ1-6	.	CASSPRSGVGGSPLHF	TGTGCCAGCAGCCCGAGATCCGGGGTGGGAGGTTCACCCCTCCACTTT
.	TRBV7-2	TRBJ2-5	.	CASSLGPSEFDF	TGTGCCAGCAGCTTAGGCCCATCGGAGTTCGACTTC
.	TRBV19	TRBJ1-5	.	CASTDNSYQPQHF	TGTGCCAGTACAGATAATTCATATCAGCCCCAGCATTTT